The 29 T cell receptor beta chains in this list originate from one sample, sequenced in a study of blood T cell repertoires in COVID-19. TCRdb keeps only in-frame clones here, not all; method: immunoSEQ multiplex PCR. Among about 72,000 clones, approximately 86% were seen once, and the ten largest hold approximately 14%. Source material: peripheral blood. The receptors shown here come from a woman aged 60-75 years with acute or convalescent COVID-19.

The chain uses TRBV10-3 and TRBJ1-1; 10 bases agree with TRBD1. Germline values: CDR1 ENHRY, CDR2 SYGVKD. The CDR3 sequence is 17 residues long. The V gene end was trimmed by 5 bases and the J gene end by 0 bases; junction bases not matched to a gene: 9. The CDR3 nucleotides are TGTGCCATCAGTTTAACCGGGACAGGGGACATGAACACTGAAGCTTTCTTT. Translation gives CAISLTGTGDMNTEAFF.

This clone was detected a few times. The genes are TRBV5-1 and TRBJ2-3; 9 bases agree with TRBD2. CDR1 SGHRS and CDR2 YFSETQ come from the germline V gene. With V trimmed by 0 bases and J by 3 bases, 5 bases remained unmatched. This CDR3 has 16 amino acids. DNA for the CDR3: TGCGCCAGCAGCTTGGTACCTAGCGGGGTAACAGATACGCAGTATTTT. The encoded protein is CASSLVPSGVTDTQYF.

The V call is TRBV11-3, the J call TRBJ2-1; 11 bases align to TRBD2. CDR1 and CDR2 from the germline V gene are SGHNT and YENEEA. The J segment lost 4 bases and the V segment lost 3 bases, leaving 2 bases of the junction unmatched. The CDR3 extends over 15 amino acids. Here the CDR3 reads CASSFASGGYNEQFF. Written as DNA, the CDR3 is TGTGCCAGCAGCTTCGCTAGCGGGGGGTACAATGAGCAGTTCTTC. Full variable domain (rest looked up from reference TRBV11-3 and TRBJ2-1): EAGVVQSPRYKIIEKKQPVAFWCNPISGHNTLYWYLQNLGQGPELLIRYENEEAVDDSQLPKDRFSAERLKGVDSTLKIQPAELGDSAVYLCASSFASGGYNEQFFGPGTRLTVL.

The chain employs TRBV2 and TRBJ1-2; D is unresolved. This CDR3 is 14 amino acids long. The germline V gene has CDR1 SNHLY and CDR2 FYNNEI. Trimming cost V 8 bases and J 0 bases, with 13 bases left between them. CDR3 loop: CASAQAAANYGYTF. The CDR3 DNA reads TGTGCCAGCGCGCAAGCCGCCGCTAACTATGGCTACACCTTC.

The chain uses TRBV5-1 and TRBJ2-7, with D unclear. CDR3 length: 14 residues. Trimming took 0 bases from V and 6 from J, leaving 13 bases between them. Germline-derived CDR1 and CDR2 are SGHRS and YFSETQ. CDR3 sequence reads: CASSLATASLEQYF. DNA for the CDR3: TGCGCCAGCAGCTTGGCCACTGCTAGTCTCGAGCAGTACTTC.

The J gene is TRBJ1-1, the V gene TRBV3-1 (or the pseudogene TRBV3-2); unclear D gene. The CDR3 is 18 residues long. V lost 2 bases and J lost 1, with 20 bases in between. The germline CDR1 and CDR2 sequences are LGHDT and YNNKEL (reference sequence). CDR3 residues: CASSQSNGRDLRNTEAFF. CDR3 sequence (DNA): TGTGCCAGCAGCCAATCTAACGGGAGAGACTTACGGAACACTGAAGCTTTCTTT.

The rearrangement joins TRBV25-1 to TRBJ2-5, with D perhaps matching TRBD2 (6 bases). This CDR3 has 12 amino acids. Germline V lookup: CDR1 MGHDK, CDR2 SYGVNS. V was cut by 3 bases and J by 5 bases, with 7 bases left in between. The CDR3 reads CASSEEGETQYF. The CDR3 DNA reads as TGTGCCAGCAGTGAGGAGGGGGAGACCCAGTACTTC.

The J gene is TRBJ2-3, the V gene TRBV5-1; 8 nucleotides agree with TRBD2. Trimming cost V 3 bases and J 6 bases; bases outside gene matches: 9. Germline V gene lookup returns CDR1 SGHRS and CDR2 YFSETQ. This CDR3 has 15 amino acids. The CDR3 sequence: CASSSYGGAPDTQYF. Written as DNA, the CDR3 is TGCGCCAGCAGCTCGTACGGGGGGGCCCCCGATACGCAGTATTTT.

CDR3: CASSLQTSNTGELFF. DNA for the CDR3: TGTGCCAGCTCACTACAGACCTCGAACACCGGGGAGCTGTTTTTT. The V call is TRBV18, the J call TRBJ2-2, with unresolved D. Germline V gene data show CDR1 as KGHSH and CDR2 as LQKENI. This CDR3 has 15 amino acids. Trimming cost V 4 bases and J 0 bases, with 9 bases left between them.

The genes are TRBV19 and TRBJ1-5; 8 bases line up with TRBD1. Trimming took 6 bases from V and 2 from J; bases not matched to a gene: 3. The germline gives CDR1 LNHDA, CDR2 SQIVND (reference sequence). The CDR3 covers 14 residues. CDR3 loop: CASRPTGGNQPQHF. The CDR3 DNA reads TGTGCCAGTAGACCGACAGGGGGCAATCAGCCCCAGCATTTT.

The chain uses TRBV19 and TRBJ2-1, with TRBD2 identical over 13 bases. Germline CDR1 and CDR2: LNHDA and SQIVND (reference sequence). Unmatched junction bases numbered 10, after V lost 1 base and J lost 7 bases. The CDR3 is 18 residues long. CDR3 sequence reads: CASSIAMTSGGRRNEQFF. The CDR3 DNA sequence: TGTGCCAGTAGTATAGCCATGACTAGCGGGGGGCGAAGGAATGAGCAGTTCTTC.

The chain recombines TRBV7-8 with TRBJ1-2; TRBD1 aligns across 7 bases. Trimming cost V 4 bases and J 5 bases; bases outside gene matches: 7. CDR1 and CDR2 (germline): SGHVS, FQNEAQ. The CDR3 is 14 residues long. The CDR3 DNA reads TGTGCCAGCAGCTGGGGCAGGGGGGATTATGGCTACACCTTC. This translates into CASSWGRGDYGYTF.

The chain couples TRBV15 to TRBJ1-5, with D perhaps TRBD1 (5 bases). The CDR3 has 12 residues. V shed 5 bases and J shed 4 bases, with 6 bases lying between them. Germline-derived CDR1 and CDR2 are LNHNV and YYDKDF (reference sequence). The CDR3 nucleotides read TGTGCCACCAGCGGGGGGAATCAGCCCCAGCATTTT. Translated: CATSGGNQPQHF.

The CDR3 loop is CASIDRYEQYF. The CDR3 DNA is TGTGCCAGCATCGACAGGTACGAGCAGTACTTC. The rearrangement uses TRBV2 and TRBJ2-7; TRBD1 is a possible D gene (6 bases). The CDR3 loop spans 11 amino acids. V dropped 7 bases and J dropped 4 bases, with 8 bases sitting between them. Germline V gene sequence: CDR1 SNHLY, CDR2 FYNNEI.

This sequence joins TRBV25-1 and TRBJ1-1; D is unclear. V was cut by 3 bases and J by 10 bases, with 9 bases left in between. In germline, CDR1 is MGHDK, CDR2 SYGVNS. The CDR3 loop spans 11 amino acids. This CDR3 reads CASSDRLSAFF. DNA for the CDR3: TGTGCCAGCAGTGACAGGCTGTCAGCTTTCTTT. Variable domain in full (rest from reference TRBV25-1 and TRBJ1-1): EADIYQTPRYLVIGTGKKITLECSQTMGHDKMYWYQQDPGMELHLIHYSYGVNSTEKGDLSSESTVSRIRTEHFPLTLESARPSHTSQYLCASSDRLSAFFGQGTRLTVV.

This clone was counted once. The V gene is TRBV28, the J gene TRBJ2-6; the match to TRBD1 covers 7 bases. CDR1 MDHEN and CDR2 SYDVKM come from the germline V gene. The CDR3 consists of 16 residues. V shed 5 bases and J 0 bases; nucleotides not matched to a gene: 4. The CDR3 is CASSRTGPSGANVLTF. CDR3 sequence (DNA): TGTGCCAGCAGTAGGACAGGCCCCTCTGGGGCCAACGTCCTGACTTTC.

This sequence joins TRBV9 and TRBJ1-1; 11 bases fit TRBD1. The germline V gene has CDR1 SGDLS and CDR2 YYNGEE. This CDR3 has 17 residues. V lost 4 bases and J lost 1; bases outside the gene matches: 9. CDR3 nucleotide sequence: TGTGCCAGCAGCAAGTGGACAGGGGGCCGGGCGAACACTGAAGCTTTCTTT. It is translated as CASSKWTGGRANTEAFF.

The rearrangement joins TRBV6-5 to TRBJ2-5; a possible D gene is TRBD2 (6 bases). This CDR3 is built from 14 residues. Trimming left V 6 bases short and J 0 bases short, with 11 bases between. CDR1 is MNHEY, CDR2 SVGAGI, per germline. Here the CDR3 DNA reads TGTGCCAGCAGGGACTACCCGTACCAAGAGACCCAGTACTTC. Protein sequence: CASRDYPYQETQYF.

The chain has TRBV23-1 and TRBJ2-7; 8 bases map to TRBD1. TRBV23-1 is recorded as an ORF, its role being uncertain. CDR3 length: 16 amino acids. V dropped 4 bases and J dropped 3; count of bases not matched to a gene: 11. CDR3 region: CASSRWDRTTHYEQYF. The CDR3 nucleotides read TGCGCCAGCAGTCGCTGGGACAGGACAACTCACTACGAGCAGTACTTC.

CDR3 loop: CASSEEGQEGQPQHF. In DNA, the CDR3 is TGTGCCAGCAGTGAAGAGGGACAGGAGGGTCAGCCCCAGCATTTT. This chain connects TRBV2 to TRBJ1-5; 8 bases are shared with TRBD1. Losses at the gene ends were 1 base for V and 6 bases for J; bases not matched to a gene: 5. The CDR3 is 15 amino acids. Germline CDR1 and CDR2: SNHLY and FYNNEI.

The chain has TRBV12-5 and TRBJ2-7; 9 bases fit TRBD2. The ends lost 3 bases at V and 0 bases at J; junction bases unmatched: 9. CDR1 LGHNT and CDR2 FRNRAP come from the germline V gene. CDR3 length: 17 residues. The chain's CDR3 is CASGFRMVAGDSYEQYF. The CDR3, as DNA: TGTGCTAGTGGTTTCCGTATGGTAGCGGGGGACTCCTACGAGCAGTACTTC.

This clone has only a few counts. The rearrangement links TRBV6-1 to TRBJ1-6, with D possibly TRBD1 on 6 matching bases. Looked up from germline, CDR1 is MNHNS and CDR2 is SASEGT. The CDR3 length is 14 residues. V lost 3 bases and J lost 10, with 13 bases in between. CDR3 coding DNA: TGTGCCAGCAGTGACCAGACAGGAGGATCACCCCTCCACTTT. As protein: CASSDQTGGSPLHF.

This chain links TRBV20-1 with TRBJ2-1; maybe TRBD2 (6 bases). Per germline, CDR1 DFQATT and CDR2 SNEGSKA (reference sequence). The CDR3 consists of 11 residues. V lost 6 bases, J lost 11 bases, and 14 bases lay in between. CDR3 DNA: TGCAGTGCCGGGTTAGCGGAGAAGCAGTTCTTC. Amino acid sequence: CSAGLAEKQFF.

V and J are TRBV19 and TRBJ1-4, with D perhaps TRBD1 (5 bases). There are 15 residues in the CDR3. Germline CDR1 LNHDA, CDR2 SQIVND (reference sequence). The V gene lost 5 bases and the J gene lost 0 bases, with 10 bases spanning the gap. The CDR3 is CASSPDSATNEKLFF. CDR3 DNA: TGTGCCAGTAGTCCCGACAGCGCAACTAATGAAAAACTGTTTTTT.

The rearrangement uses TRBV5-1 and TRBJ1-1; D gene unclear. Trimming pared 0 bases from V and 6 bases from J, leaving 9 bases between. CDR3 size: 13 residues. Germline V gives CDR1 SGHRS, CDR2 YFSETQ. This CDR3 reads CASSLGTTPEAFF. CDR3 DNA sequence: TGCGCCAGCAGCTTGGGTACTACCCCTGAAGCTTTCTTT.

The chain is built from TRBV12-2 and TRBJ2-3; the DNA was not used to check the table's D call, TRBD2. TRBV12-2 represents a pseudogene. This CDR3 spans 18 amino acids. The CDR3 nucleotides are TGTGCAAGTCGCTTAGCTCATAGCGGGGGGCCCGCGAGAGATACGCAGTATTTT. It is translated as CASRLAHSGGPARDTQYF.

The chain employs TRBV7-9 and TRBJ1-1, with 7 bases matching TRBD1. The trim removed 7 bases at V and 5 bases at J, leaving 7 bases unmatched. Germline CDR1 SEHNR, CDR2 FQNEAQ (reference sequence). The CDR3 has 13 amino acids. CDR3 sequence reads: CASTPQGRTEAFF. The CDR3 region has the DNA TGTGCCAGCACCCCACAGGGGAGGACTGAAGCTTTCTTT.

The genes are TRBV4-1 and TRBJ1-2; D is uncertain. CDR3 length: 14 residues. With 0 bases removed from V and 4 bases from J, the gap between germline ends came to 9 bases. Germline values: CDR1 MGHRA, CDR2 YSYEKL. CDR3 sequence: CASSQEVRSYGYTF. The CDR3 DNA sequence: TGCGCCAGCAGCCAAGAAGTACGGTCCTATGGCTACACCTTC.

In DNA form, the CDR3 reads TGTGCCAGCAGTGGACTAGAAACCCAGTACTTC. Protein sequence: CASSGLETQYF. The V call is TRBV6-6, the J call TRBJ2-5; 7 bases fit TRBD2. The CDR3 has 11 amino acids. Germline V gives CDR1 MNHNY, CDR2 SVGAGI (reference sequence). V was pared by 5 bases and J by 8 bases, with 2 bases of the junction left unmatched.